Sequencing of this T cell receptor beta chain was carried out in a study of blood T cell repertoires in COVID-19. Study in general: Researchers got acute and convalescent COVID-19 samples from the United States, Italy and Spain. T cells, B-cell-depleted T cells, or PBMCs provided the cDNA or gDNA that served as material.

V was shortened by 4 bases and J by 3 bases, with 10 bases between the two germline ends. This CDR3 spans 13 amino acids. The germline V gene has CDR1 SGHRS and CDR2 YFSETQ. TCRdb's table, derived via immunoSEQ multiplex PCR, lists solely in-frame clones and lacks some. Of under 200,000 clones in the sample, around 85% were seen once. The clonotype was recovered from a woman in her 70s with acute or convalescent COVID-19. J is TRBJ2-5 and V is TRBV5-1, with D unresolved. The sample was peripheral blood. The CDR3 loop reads CASSPRPEETQYF. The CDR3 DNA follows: TGCGCCAGCAGCCCGAGGCCAGAAGAGACCCAGTACTTC.